This T cell receptor (beta chain) is drawn from a study of T cell responses to AZD1222 COVID-19 vaccine. Study summary: It was second doses at about 4 or about 12 weeks that were pooled.

Overall study findings and caveats: Targeting of unmutated variant regions was reportedly seen in nearly half of spike-specific TCRs. Receipt of two AZD1222 doses was followed by a rise in Spike-specific TCR breadth and depth.

Germline values: CDR1 LNHDA, CDR2 SQIVND (reference sequence). The CDR3 consists of 16 residues. V lost 1 base, J lost 1 base, and 11 bases lay in between. Concerning this clone itself: Its matching antigen is unknown.

Data came from immunoSEQ multiplex PCR; TCRdb stores just in-frame clones and leaves some out. The sample has 90,000 to 130,000 clones; around 81% are singletons. The rearrangement joins TRBV19 to TRBJ1-5, with a tentative D call TRBD1 (6 bases). This receptor was identified in an adult in good health. The specimen was peripheral blood, collected on day 0 of AZD1222 vaccination. CDR3 residues: CASSIAQGQSNQPQHF. CDR3 nucleotides: TGTGCCAGTAGTATAGCCCAGGGGCAGAGCAATCAGCCCCAGCATTTT.